These 6 T cell receptor beta chains came from one sample sequenced in a study of T cells in Graves' hyperthyroidism and ophthalmopathy. Researchers took RNA transcripts and amplified the TCR beta CDR3 regions from them. First-round RT-PCR of the TCR CDR3 relied on the HTBI primer set. From the multiplex PCR reads, TCRdb called clonotypes with MiXCR, one entry per CDR3 protein. The table includes approximately 640,000 distinct CDR3 sequences, roughly 45% detected once. What was sequenced was peripheral blood or thyroid tissue (not recorded which). The receptor source for this set is an adult man with Graves' disease, either hyperthyroidism or ophthalmopathy (not recorded which).

This clonotype came up once. This chain links TRBV12-3 or TRBV12-4 with TRBJ1-5, with D unresolved. Trimming shortened V by 5 bases and J by 2 bases, and 10 bases separated the two germline ends. The CDR3 totals 14 residues. CDR3 sequence reads: CASSLNMGNQPQHF. The CDR3 bases are TGTGCCAGCAGTCTTAATATGGGCAATCAGCCCCAGCATTTT.

V is TRBV6-6 and J is TRBJ2-7; tentatively, D is TRBD1 (5 bases). V lost 6 bases, J lost 3 bases, and 18 bases lay in between. Per germline, CDR1 MNHNY and CDR2 SVGAGI (reference sequence). The CDR3 has 15 amino acids. CDR3: CASSPDGVRVYEQYF. The CDR3 DNA sequence: TGTGCCAGCAGCCCAGATGGTGTCAGGGTCTACGAGCAGTACTTC.

This clonotype was observed at least ten times. The J gene is TRBJ1-4, the V gene TRBV7-9; D unresolved. From germline, CDR1 is SEHNR and CDR2 FQNEAQ (reference sequence). Between the trimmed V and J ends, which lost 7 bases and 0 bases, there was a span of 9 bases. The CDR3 loop spans 14 amino acids. In nucleotides, the CDR3 is TGTGCCAGCACGGACCGAGCAACTAATGAAAAACTGTTTTTT. The encoded protein is CASTDRATNEKLFF.

The genes are TRBV2 and TRBJ1-4; unclear D gene. Looked up from germline, CDR1 is SNHLY and CDR2 is FYNNEI. The CDR3 spans 16 residues. With 3 bases removed from V and 0 bases from J, the gap between germline ends came to 11 bases. CDR3 sequence: CASSDGADATNEKLFF. The CDR3 DNA is TGTGCCAGCAGTGATGGCGCGGATGCAACTAATGAAAAACTGTTTTTT.

The chain uses TRBV6-1 and TRBJ2-5; maybe TRBD2 (6 bases). Germline-derived CDR1 and CDR2 are MNHNS and SASEGT. The V gene lost 6 bases and the J gene lost 1 base, with 18 bases spanning the gap. This CDR3 is built from 16 residues. The CDR3 DNA sequence: TGTGCCAGCAGAACCCAAGGCGGGAACTTCCAAGAGACCCAGTACTTC. Encoded protein: CASRTQGGNFQETQYF.

The chain joins TRBV7-2 to TRBJ1-1, with 8 bases identical to TRBD1. Germline CDR1 is SGHTA and CDR2 is FQGNSA. V lost 6 bases, J lost 6 bases, and 3 bases stayed unmatched. This CDR3 is built from 12 residues. CDR3 amino acids: CASRWDRPEAFF. CDR3 in DNA: TGTGCCAGCAGATGGGACAGGCCTGAAGCTTTCTTT.